This passage covers 30 T cell receptor beta chains from one sample sequenced in a study of blood T cell repertoires in COVID-19. Repertoires were generated with immunoSEQ multiplex PCR, while TCRdb's copy carries only in-frame clones and drops some. The sample gives some 180,000 clones, roughly 89% of which show up once; 5.5% to 7.5% is in the top ten. The sample was peripheral blood. All receptors derive from a man aged 35-49 years with acute or convalescent COVID-19.

V usage is TRBV5-1 and J usage is TRBJ2-3; D might be TRBD2 (5 bases). The CDR3 covers 17 residues. V was clipped by 0 bases and J by 0 bases, with 14 bases between them. Per germline, CDR1 SGHRS and CDR2 YFSETQ. CDR3 sequence reads: CASSLGSSGSSTDTQYF. CDR3 nucleotides: TGCGCCAGCAGCTTGGGGTCGAGCGGCTCTAGCACAGATACGCAGTATTTT.

The V call is TRBV27, the J call TRBJ1-1, with D uncertain. V was clipped by 8 bases and J by 0 bases, with 7 bases between them. Germline V gene data show CDR1 as MNHEY and CDR2 as SMNVEV (reference sequence). This CDR3 contains 12 residues. The DNA for the CDR3 is TGTGCCAGCGGCACCTTGAACACTGAAGCTTTCTTT. Amino acid sequence: CASGTLNTEAFF.

This clone was observed once. The chain links TRBV19 to TRBJ2-7; 15 bases are shared with TRBD2. V was pared by 5 bases and J by 7 bases, with 9 bases of the junction left unmatched. Per the germline V gene, CDR1 is LNHDA and CDR2 is SQIVND (reference sequence). The CDR3 length is 16 residues. The CDR3 protein is CASSHRTSGGASEQYF. CDR3 in DNA: TGTGCCAGTAGTCACCGGACTAGCGGGGGGGCGTCAGAGCAGTACTTC. The variable domain in full, completed from reference TRBV19 and TRBJ2-7, reads DGGITQSPKYLFRKEGQNVTLSCEQNLNHDAMYWYRQDPGQGLRLIYYSQIVNDFQKGDIAEGYSVSREKKESFPLTVTSAQKNPTAFYLCASSHRTSGGASEQYFGPGTRLTVT.

As to this clone: This sample includes further DNA sequences coding for the same CDR3. The chain couples TRBV30 to TRBJ1-1; D gene unclear. Trimming pared 3 bases from V and 2 bases from J, leaving 7 bases between. Germline CDR1 is GTSNPN and CDR2 is SVGIG (reference sequence). This CDR3 region has 12 residues. The CDR3 DNA reads TGTGCCTGGAGGGGAGCAAACACTGAAGCTTTCTTT. This sequence encodes CAWRGANTEAFF.

V is TRBV15 and J is TRBJ1-3, with D hard to call. Trimming cost V 7 bases and J 0 bases, with 7 bases left between them. This CDR3 is 13 amino acids long. Germline loops: CDR1 LNHNV, CDR2 YYDKDF (reference sequence). The CDR3 DNA sequence: TGTGCCACCACACGGGGCTCTGGAAACACCATATATTTT. Translation gives CATTRGSGNTIYF.

This chain links TRBV2 with TRBJ2-5; 11 nucleotides align to TRBD2. V dropped 6 bases and J dropped 3; count of bases not matched to a gene: 3. CDR1 and CDR2 from the germline V gene are SNHLY and FYNNEI. CDR3 length: 14 amino acids. CDR3 protein: CASRVSGGEETQYF. The CDR3 DNA sequence: TGTGCCAGCAGAGTTAGCGGGGGGGAAGAGACCCAGTACTTC.

The rearrangement links TRBV10-1 to TRBJ1-4, with D hard to call. CDR1 is WNHNN and CDR2 is SYGVQD in the germline V gene (reference sequence). V lost 3 bases to trimming and J lost 5 bases, with 10 bases between them. The CDR3 loop spans 14 amino acids. The CDR3 nucleotides read TGCGCCAGCAGTGACGGAGCCCAAAATGAAAAACTGTTTTTT. It codes for CASSDGAQNEKLFF.

This chain joins TRBV11-1 and TRBJ2-2; the match to TRBD1 covers 10 bases. This CDR3 region has 16 residues. Germline V lookup: CDR1 SGHAT, CDR2 FQDESV (reference sequence). Trimming removed 4 bases from V and 4 bases from J; junction bases left unmatched: 6. CDR3 protein: CASSSTGQGSTGELFF. CDR3 DNA: TGTGCCAGCAGCTCAACGGGACAGGGGAGCACCGGGGAGCTGTTTTTT.

This clone was picked up a small number of times. The chain employs TRBV6-5 and TRBJ2-7; no clear D. The CDR3 spans 14 residues. Germline-derived CDR1 and CDR2 are MNHEY and SVGAGI. Trimming removed 2 bases at V and 2 bases at J, with 10 bases between. In nucleotides, the CDR3 is TGTGCCAGCAGTTACGGTTTAGGAGCCTACGAGCAGTACTTC. It codes for CASSYGLGAYEQYF.

V is TRBV5-6 and J is TRBJ2-5; 14 bases are shared with TRBD2. The germline V gene has CDR1 SGHDT and CDR2 YYEEEE. The CDR3 is made up of 17 amino acids. Trimming removed 4 bases from V and 1 base from J; junction bases left unmatched: 6. The CDR3 DNA reads TGTGCCAGCAGCCTTCAGACTAGCGGGGGGGCCCAAGAGACCCAGTACTTC. It encodes CASSLQTSGGAQETQYF.

This chain joins TRBV6-5 and TRBJ2-7, with TRBD1 matching 10 bases. The V and J ends lost 4 bases and 3 bases, in that order; junction bases with no gene match: 3. CDR3 length: 14 amino acids. CDR1 is MNHEY and CDR2 is SVGAGI in the germline V gene. The CDR3 is CASSFGTGDYEQYF. The DNA of the CDR3 is TGTGCCAGCAGTTTCGGGACAGGGGACTACGAGCAGTACTTC.

V and J are TRBV5-4 and TRBJ2-3; TRBD1 matches 9 bases. From germline, CDR1 is SGHNT and CDR2 YYREEE (reference sequence). After removal of 0 bases from V and 6 bases from J, the junction contained 8 bases not matched to a gene. The CDR3 is made up of 16 amino acids. The CDR3 is CASSLVRTGVSDTQYF. CDR3 nucleotides: TGTGCCAGCAGCTTGGTCCGGACAGGGGTTTCGGATACGCAGTATTTT.

The V and J genes are TRBV30 and TRBJ2-3; 9 bases line up with TRBD1. V shed 3 bases, J shed 4 bases, and the junction held 8 bases outside the gene matches. From germline, CDR1 is GTSNPN and CDR2 SVGIG (reference sequence). The CDR3 spans 15 residues. CDR3 in amino acids: CAWRGWDRVSDTQYF. The CDR3, as DNA: TGTGCCTGGAGAGGTTGGGACAGGGTGTCAGATACGCAGTATTTT.

This clone was counted once. CDR3 loop: CASSNRVEGYTF. CDR3 DNA: TGCGCCAGCAGTAACAGGGTAGAGGGCTACACCTTC. The gene calls are TRBV10-1 and TRBJ1-2; tentatively, D is TRBD1 (6 bases). CDR1 is WNHNN and CDR2 is SYGVQD in the germline V gene (reference sequence). CDR3 length: 12 residues. V gave up 5 bases and J gave up 8 bases, with 12 bases separating them.

The chain combines TRBV5-1 with TRBJ2-7; 8 bases match TRBD1. Looked up from germline, CDR1 is SGHRS and CDR2 is YFSETQ. The CDR3 runs to 15 residues. The trim removed 0 bases at V and 5 bases at J, leaving 7 bases unmatched. CDR3 nucleotides: TGCGCCAGCAGCTTGGCCGGACAGGGAGGAGACGAGCAGTACTTC. It translates to CASSLAGQGGDEQYF.

This clone occurred once. V usage is TRBV19 and J usage is TRBJ2-6; maybe TRBD1 (8 bases). The V end lost 4 bases, the J end lost 11 bases, and 15 bases lay between the germline ends. The CDR3 is made up of 14 amino acids. CDR1 and CDR2 (germline): LNHDA, SQIVND (reference sequence). The CDR3 DNA is TGTGCCAGTAGTAATAACAGGGGGGGGCACGTCCTGACTTTC. Translated, it gives CASSNNRGGHVLTF.

This chain joins TRBV29-1 and TRBJ1-5; D gene unclear. The CDR3 length is 14 residues. CDR1 is SQVTM and CDR2 is ANQGSEA in the germline V gene. V dropped 6 bases and J dropped 2 bases, with 14 bases sitting between them. The CDR3 DNA reads TGCAGCGTCTCGGGAGGAGACGGCAATCAGCCCCAGCATTTT. Amino acids: CSVSGGDGNQPQHF.

This chain connects TRBV5-4 to TRBJ1-1; TRBD1 might be the D (6 bases). This CDR3 region has 14 residues. Germline CDR1 SGHNT, CDR2 YYREEE (reference sequence). V lost 4 bases and J lost 11, with 21 bases in between. The CDR3 here is CASSPEGSPDRAFF. CDR3 nucleotides: TGTGCCAGCAGCCCCGAAGGGTCCCCAGACAGGGCTTTCTTT.

V usage is TRBV4-2 and J usage is TRBJ1-1; 7 positions agree with TRBD1. Germline CDR1 and CDR2: LGHNA and YNFKEQ. J was trimmed by 0 bases and V by 6 bases; bases with no gene match: 1. The CDR3 covers 13 residues. As DNA, the CDR3 is TGTGCCAGCAGGGGACAGCTGAACACTGAAGCTTTCTTT. This codes for CASRGQLNTEAFF.

The chain employs TRBV9 and TRBJ2-5, with 13 nucleotides matching TRBD2. This CDR3 region has 20 residues. Germline CDR1 and CDR2: SGDLS and YYNGEE. Trimming removed 0 bases from V and 4 bases from J; junction bases left unmatched: 15. The CDR3 protein is CASSVEEETLAGGPGETQYF. The CDR3 DNA follows: TGTGCCAGCAGCGTAGAGGAGGAGACACTAGCGGGGGGGCCGGGAGAGACCCAGTACTTC.

CDR3 in amino acids: CASSQGQSDEQYF. CDR3 nucleotides: TGCGCCAGCAGCCAGGGACAGTCTGACGAGCAGTACTTC. The V gene is TRBV5-1, the J gene TRBJ2-7, with TRBD1 matching 7 bases. The ends lost 4 bases at V and 5 bases at J; junction bases unmatched: 6. The CDR3 is made up of 13 amino acids. Germline V gene lookup returns CDR1 SGHRS and CDR2 YFSETQ.

The V call is TRBV10-3, the J call TRBJ2-4; 11 nucleotides align to TRBD2. This CDR3 contains 18 residues. Losses at the gene ends were 2 bases for V and 0 bases for J; bases not matched to a gene: 6. Germline V CDR1 and CDR2: ENHRY, SYGVKD. CDR3 DNA sequence: TGTGCCATCAGTGAGACTAGCGGGGGAGCCCTAGCCAAAAACATTCAGTACTTC. Translation gives CAISETSGGALAKNIQYF.

The V call is TRBV10-1, the J call TRBJ1-2; D may be TRBD1 (6 bases). V lost 3 bases and J 0 bases, leaving 14 bases between the germline ends. The CDR3 runs 16 residues. Germline loops: CDR1 WNHNN, CDR2 SYGVQD (reference sequence). The CDR3 region is CASSEPDSFSNYGYTF. As DNA, the CDR3 is TGCGCCAGCAGTGAACCGGACAGCTTCTCTAACTATGGCTACACCTTC.

The chain links TRBV19 to TRBJ2-3; D is perhaps TRBD2 (5 bases). Germline CDR1 and CDR2: LNHDA and SQIVND (reference sequence). Trimming stripped 10 bases from V and 6 bases from J, with 11 bases between. This CDR3 comprises 11 residues. In DNA form, the CDR3 reads TGTGCCACGAACTCGGGGGATACGCAGTATTTT. It specifies CATNSGDTQYF.

The chain is built from TRBV4-2 and TRBJ2-3, with 9 bases matching TRBD1. V trimming: 3 bases; J trimming: 0 bases; junction bases outside the gene matches: 16. CDR3 size: 20 residues. In germline, CDR1 is LGHNA, CDR2 YNFKEQ. The CDR3 DNA reads TGTGCCAGCAGCCACCCAAAGTCCCGGGACAGGGTCTCTAGCACAGATACGCAGTATTTT. Protein sequence: CASSHPKSRDRVSSTDTQYF.

As regards this clone: The same CDR3 also results from other DNA sequences found in this sample. The chain combines TRBV5-1 with TRBJ1-1, with no clear D. Trimming removed 0 bases from V and 1 base from J, with 4 bases in between. The germline V gene encodes CDR1 SGHRS and CDR2 YFSETQ. The CDR3 contains 13 residues. The chain's CDR3 is CASSLEQNTEAFF. CDR3 nucleotide sequence: TGCGCCAGCAGCTTGGAACAGAACACTGAAGCTTTCTTT.

V is TRBV27 and J is TRBJ2-2, with D perhaps matching TRBD2 (7 bases). This CDR3 has 15 residues. V was cut by 6 bases and J by 5 bases, with 16 bases left in between. Per the germline V gene, CDR1 is MNHEY and CDR2 is SMNVEV (reference sequence). CDR3 amino acids: CASSSWGGGTGELFF. CDR3 sequence (DNA): TGTGCCAGCAGCAGCTGGGGGGGCGGAACCGGGGAGCTGTTTTTT.

The rearrangement uses TRBV6-5 and TRBJ1-1; 10 bases are shared with TRBD1. The CDR3 runs to 13 residues. Germline-derived CDR1 and CDR2 are MNHEY and SVGAGI. As DNA, the CDR3 is TGTCTCGCTGGGACAGGGGTGGACACTGAAGCTTTCTTT. It codes for CLAGTGVDTEAFF.

V usage is TRBV19 and J usage is TRBJ2-2; TRBD2 aligns across 7 bases. After removal of 11 bases from V and 4 bases from J, the junction contained 7 bases not matched to a gene. This CDR3 is built from 13 residues. CDR1 LNHDA and CDR2 SQIVND come from the germline V gene (reference sequence). The CDR3 here is CAGGDYTTGELFF. The CDR3 DNA follows: TGTGCCGGGGGGGACTATACCACCGGGGAGCTGTTTTTT. Filled out from reference TRBV19 and TRBJ2-2, the complete variable domain reads DGGITQSPKYLFRKEGQNVTLSCEQNLNHDAMYWYRQDPGQGLRLIYYSQIVNDFQKGDIAEGYSVSREKKESFPLTVTSAQKNPTAFYLCAGGDYTTGELFFGEGSRLTVL.

A few counts support this clone. V is TRBV5-4 and J is TRBJ1-1, with 8 bases that match TRBD1. The CDR3 contains 14 residues. Germline V gives CDR1 SGHNT, CDR2 YYREEE (reference sequence). Trimming removed 0 bases from V and 7 bases from J; junction bases left unmatched: 5. This chain's CDR3 is CASSLETGVGEAFF. The DNA for the CDR3 is TGTGCCAGCAGCTTGGAGACAGGGGTGGGTGAAGCTTTCTTT.